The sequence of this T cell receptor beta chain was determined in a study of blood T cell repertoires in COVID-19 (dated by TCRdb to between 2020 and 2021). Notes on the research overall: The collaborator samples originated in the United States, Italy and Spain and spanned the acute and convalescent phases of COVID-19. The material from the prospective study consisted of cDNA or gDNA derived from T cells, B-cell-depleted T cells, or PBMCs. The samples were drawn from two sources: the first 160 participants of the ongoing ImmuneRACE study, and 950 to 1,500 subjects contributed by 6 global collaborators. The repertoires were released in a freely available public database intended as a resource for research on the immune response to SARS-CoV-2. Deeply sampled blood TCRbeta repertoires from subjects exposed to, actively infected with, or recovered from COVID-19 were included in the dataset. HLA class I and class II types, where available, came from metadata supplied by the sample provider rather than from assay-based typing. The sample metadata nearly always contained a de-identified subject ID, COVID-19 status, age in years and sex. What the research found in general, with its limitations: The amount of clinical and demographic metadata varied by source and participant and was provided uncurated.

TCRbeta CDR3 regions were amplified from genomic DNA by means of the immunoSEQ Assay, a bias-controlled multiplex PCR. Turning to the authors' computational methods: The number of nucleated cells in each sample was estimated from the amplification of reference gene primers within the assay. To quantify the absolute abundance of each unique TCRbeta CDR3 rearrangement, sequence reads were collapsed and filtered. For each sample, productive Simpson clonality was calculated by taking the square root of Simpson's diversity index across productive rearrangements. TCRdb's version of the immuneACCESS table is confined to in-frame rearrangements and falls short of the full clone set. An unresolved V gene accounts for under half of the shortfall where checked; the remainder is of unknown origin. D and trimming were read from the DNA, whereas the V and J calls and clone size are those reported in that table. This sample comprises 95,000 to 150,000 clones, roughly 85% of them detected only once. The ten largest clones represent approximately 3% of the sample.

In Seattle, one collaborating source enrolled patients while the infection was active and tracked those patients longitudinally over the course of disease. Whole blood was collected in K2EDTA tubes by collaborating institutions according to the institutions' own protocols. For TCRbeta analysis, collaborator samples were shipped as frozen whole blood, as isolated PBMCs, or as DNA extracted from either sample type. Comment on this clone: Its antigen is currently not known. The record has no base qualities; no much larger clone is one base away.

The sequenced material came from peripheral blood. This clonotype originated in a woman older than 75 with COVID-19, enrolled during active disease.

The nucleotides read TGTGCCAGCGGCAGGGGTCCCTATGGCTACACCTTC. Translated, this is CASGRGPYGYTF. The sequence links TRBV5-6 to TRBJ1-2; TRBD1 is a weak D gene call, 6 bases matching. Trimming at the junction amounts to 7 bases on V and 4 bases on J, and the germline ends lie 11 bases apart. The CDR3, cysteine through phenylalanine, is 12 amino acids long. Just CDR3 DNA is preserved here, 36 bases in frame from base 1. CDR1 and CDR2 are drawn from the germline V gene: SGHDT, YYEEEE. The CDR3, completed at both ends by the reference TRBV5-6 and TRBJ1-2 genes, gives the full variable domain DAGVTQSPTHLIKTRGQQVTLRCSPKSGHDTVSWYQQALGQGPQFIFQYYEEEERQRGNFPDRFSGHQFPNYSSELNVNALLLGDSALYLCASGRGPYGYTFGSGTRLTVV.